The clone carrying this T cell receptor beta chain showed up just a few times. The entry originates in a study of blood T cell repertoires in COVID-19. Study information: Sites in the United States, Italy and Spain provided acute and convalescent COVID-19 samples. T cells, B-cell-depleted T cells, or PBMCs supplied cDNA or gDNA.

Authors' processing steps: By means of reference gene primer amplification, nucleated cell counts were estimated. Sequenced by immunoSEQ multiplex PCR; TCRdb stores in-frame clones only, minus some. V and J calls and clone size come straight from that table; D and trimming were deduced from the DNA. The repertoire consists of about 49,000 clones, with around 90% occurring once and the leading ten covering 10% to 15%. The V gene's germline CDR1 is SGHAT and CDR2 FQDESV (reference sequence). Trimming removed 5 bases from V and 0 bases from J, with 13 bases in between. The length of the CDR3 is 16 residues.

The source of this sequence is a man at least 80 years old with acute or convalescent COVID-19. Sequencing was performed on peripheral blood. The rearrangement joins TRBV11-1 to TRBJ2-2; a weak D match, TRBD2 (6 bases). Here the CDR3 reads CASSQNGGTNTGELFF. The CDR3 DNA reads as TGTGCCAGCAGCCAAAATGGGGGGACGAACACCGGGGAGCTGTTTTTT.